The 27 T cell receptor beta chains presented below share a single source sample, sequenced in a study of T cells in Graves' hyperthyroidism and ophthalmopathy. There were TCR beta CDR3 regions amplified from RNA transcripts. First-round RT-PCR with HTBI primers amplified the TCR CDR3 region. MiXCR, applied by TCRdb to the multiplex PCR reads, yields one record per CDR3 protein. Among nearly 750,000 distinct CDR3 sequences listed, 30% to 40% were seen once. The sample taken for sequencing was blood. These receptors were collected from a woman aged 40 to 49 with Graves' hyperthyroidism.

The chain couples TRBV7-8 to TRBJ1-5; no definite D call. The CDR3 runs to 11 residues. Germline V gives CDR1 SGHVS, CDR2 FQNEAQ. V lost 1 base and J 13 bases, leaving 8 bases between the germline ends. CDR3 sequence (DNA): TGTGCCAGCAGCTTAGGGGAGGATCAGCATTTT. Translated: CASSLGEDQHF. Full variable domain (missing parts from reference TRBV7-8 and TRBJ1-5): GAGVSQSPRYKVAKRGQDVALRCDPISGHVSLFWYQQALGQGPEFLTYFQNEAQLDKSGLPSDRFFAERPEGSVSTLKIQRTQQEDSAVYLCASSLGEDQHFGDGTRLSIL.

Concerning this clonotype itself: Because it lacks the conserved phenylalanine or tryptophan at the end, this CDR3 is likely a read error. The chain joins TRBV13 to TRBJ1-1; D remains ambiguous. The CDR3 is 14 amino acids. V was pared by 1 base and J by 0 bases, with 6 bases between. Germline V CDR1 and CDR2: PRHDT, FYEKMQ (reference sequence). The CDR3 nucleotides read TGTGCCAGCAGCTTAGAAAGGATGAACACTGAAGCTTTCCTT. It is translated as CASSLERMNTEAFL.

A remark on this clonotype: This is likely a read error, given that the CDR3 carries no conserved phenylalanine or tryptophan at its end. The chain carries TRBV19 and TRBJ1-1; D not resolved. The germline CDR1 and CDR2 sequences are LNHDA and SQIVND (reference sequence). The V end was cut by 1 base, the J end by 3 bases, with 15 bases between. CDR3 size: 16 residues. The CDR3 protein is CASSIAARGLYTEAFL. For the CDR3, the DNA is TGTGCCAGTAGTATAGCGGCCCGCGGCCTGTACACTGAAGCTTTCCTT.

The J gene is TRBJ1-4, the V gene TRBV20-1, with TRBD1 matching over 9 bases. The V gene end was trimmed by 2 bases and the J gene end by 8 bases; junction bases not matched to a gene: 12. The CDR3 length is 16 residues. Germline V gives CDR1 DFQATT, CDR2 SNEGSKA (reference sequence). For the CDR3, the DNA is TGCAGTGCTAGACTTACAGGGGGCCGGGCGAGAGAAAAACTGTTTTTT. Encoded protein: CSARLTGGRAREKLFF.

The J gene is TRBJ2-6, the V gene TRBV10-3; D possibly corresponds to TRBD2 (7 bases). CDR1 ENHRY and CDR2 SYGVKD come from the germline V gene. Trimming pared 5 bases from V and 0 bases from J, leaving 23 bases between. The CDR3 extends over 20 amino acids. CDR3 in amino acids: CAISTLGGRGAASGANVLTF. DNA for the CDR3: TGTGCCATCAGTACCCTGGGGGGGAGGGGGGCGGCCTCTGGGGCCAACGTCCTGACTTTC.

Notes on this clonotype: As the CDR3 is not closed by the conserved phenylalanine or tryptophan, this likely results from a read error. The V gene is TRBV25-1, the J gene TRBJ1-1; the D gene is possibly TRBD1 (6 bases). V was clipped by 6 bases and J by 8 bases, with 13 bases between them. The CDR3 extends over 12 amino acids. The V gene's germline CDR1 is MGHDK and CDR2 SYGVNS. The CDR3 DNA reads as TGTGCCAGCAGCACAGGGTTCGAGGAAGCTTTCCTT. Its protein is CASSTGFEEAFL.

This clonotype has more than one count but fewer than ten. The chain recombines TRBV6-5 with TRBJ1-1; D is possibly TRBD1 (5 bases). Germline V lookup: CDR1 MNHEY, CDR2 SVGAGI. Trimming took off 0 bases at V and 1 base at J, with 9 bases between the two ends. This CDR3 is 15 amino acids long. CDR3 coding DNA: TGTGCCAGCAGTTACTCCGAGGGGTCGAACACTGAAGCTTTCTTT. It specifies CASSYSEGSNTEAFF.

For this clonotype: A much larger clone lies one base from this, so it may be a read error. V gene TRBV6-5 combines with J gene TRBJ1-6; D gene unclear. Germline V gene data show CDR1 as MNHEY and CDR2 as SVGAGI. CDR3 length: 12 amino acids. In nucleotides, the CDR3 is TGTGCCATCAGTTACTCCCGGAGCACCCTCCACTTT. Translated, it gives CAISYSRSTLHF.

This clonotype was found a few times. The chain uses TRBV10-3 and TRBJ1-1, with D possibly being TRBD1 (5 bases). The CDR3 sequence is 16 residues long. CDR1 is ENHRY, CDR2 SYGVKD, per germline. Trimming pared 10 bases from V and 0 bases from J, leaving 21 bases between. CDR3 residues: CASEPIPREVNTEAFF. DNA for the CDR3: TGTGCCAGTGAACCAATACCCAGGGAAGTGAACACTGAAGCTTTCTTT.

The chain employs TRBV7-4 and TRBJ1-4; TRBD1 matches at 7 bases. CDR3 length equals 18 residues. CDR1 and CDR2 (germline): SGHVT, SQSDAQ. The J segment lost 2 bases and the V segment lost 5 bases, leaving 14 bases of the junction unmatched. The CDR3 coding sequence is TGTGCCAGCAGCGAATTCGCCCTAGGGGGCCCTACTAATGAAAAACTGTTTTTT. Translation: CASSEFALGGPTNEKLFF.

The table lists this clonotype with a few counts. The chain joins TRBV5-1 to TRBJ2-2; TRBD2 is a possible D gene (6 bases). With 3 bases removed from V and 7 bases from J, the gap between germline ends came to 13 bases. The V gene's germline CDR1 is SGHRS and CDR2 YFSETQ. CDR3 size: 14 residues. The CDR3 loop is CASSSLGGGGELFF. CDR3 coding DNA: TGCGCCAGCAGCTCCCTCGGGGGTGGCGGGGAGCTGTTTTTT. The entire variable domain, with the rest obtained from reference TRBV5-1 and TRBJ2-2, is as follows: KAGVTQTPRYLIKTRGQQVTLSCSPISGHRSVSWYQQTPGQGLQFLFEYFSETQRNKGNFPGRFSGRQFSNSRSEMNVSTLELGDSALYLCASSSLGGGGELFFGEGSRLTVL.

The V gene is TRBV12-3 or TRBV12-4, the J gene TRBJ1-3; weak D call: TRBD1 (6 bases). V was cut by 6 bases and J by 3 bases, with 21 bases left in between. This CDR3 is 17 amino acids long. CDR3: CASSHALYREIGNTIYF. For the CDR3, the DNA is TGTGCCAGCAGCCACGCCTTGTACAGGGAAATTGGAAACACCATATATTTT.

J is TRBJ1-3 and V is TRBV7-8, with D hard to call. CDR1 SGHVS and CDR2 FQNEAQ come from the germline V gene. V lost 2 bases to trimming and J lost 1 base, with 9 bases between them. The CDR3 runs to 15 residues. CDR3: CASSLTAESGNTIYF. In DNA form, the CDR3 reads TGTGCCAGCAGCTTAACGGCGGAATCTGGAAACACCATATATTTT.

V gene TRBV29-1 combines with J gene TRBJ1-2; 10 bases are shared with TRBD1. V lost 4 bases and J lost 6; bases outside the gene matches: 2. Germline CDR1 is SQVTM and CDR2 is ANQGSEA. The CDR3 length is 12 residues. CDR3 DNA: TGCAGCGTTGGCGGACAGGGGGATGGCTACACCTTC. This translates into CSVGGQGDGYTF.

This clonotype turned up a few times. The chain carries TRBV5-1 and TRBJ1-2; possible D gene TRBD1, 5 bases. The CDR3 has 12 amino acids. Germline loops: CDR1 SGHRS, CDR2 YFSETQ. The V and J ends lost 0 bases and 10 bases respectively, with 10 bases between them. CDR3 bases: TGCGCCAGCAGCTTGGAAGGGGTTGCCTACACCTTC. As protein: CASSLEGVAYTF.

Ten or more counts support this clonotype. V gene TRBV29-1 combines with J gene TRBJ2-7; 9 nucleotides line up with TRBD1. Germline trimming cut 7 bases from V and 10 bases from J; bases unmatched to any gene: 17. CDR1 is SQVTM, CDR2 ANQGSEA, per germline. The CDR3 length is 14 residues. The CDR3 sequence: CSAASGTGRWDQYF. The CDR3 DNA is TGCAGCGCCGCCTCCGGGACAGGGCGGTGGGATCAGTACTTC.

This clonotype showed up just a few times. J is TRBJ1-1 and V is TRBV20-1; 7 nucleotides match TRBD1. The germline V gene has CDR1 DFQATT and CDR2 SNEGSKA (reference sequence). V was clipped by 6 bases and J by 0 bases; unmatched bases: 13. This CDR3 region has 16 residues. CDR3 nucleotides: TGCAGTGCAAGGGGGACAGTATTTCTCATGAACACTGAAGCTTTCTTT. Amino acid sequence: CSARGTVFLMNTEAFF.

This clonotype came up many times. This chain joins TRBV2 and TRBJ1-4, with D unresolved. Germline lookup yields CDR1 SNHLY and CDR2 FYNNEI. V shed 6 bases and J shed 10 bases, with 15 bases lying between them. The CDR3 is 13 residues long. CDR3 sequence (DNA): TGTGCCAGCAGCCGGGCTTATCGCGGAAAACTGTTTTTT. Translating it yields CASSRAYRGKLFF.

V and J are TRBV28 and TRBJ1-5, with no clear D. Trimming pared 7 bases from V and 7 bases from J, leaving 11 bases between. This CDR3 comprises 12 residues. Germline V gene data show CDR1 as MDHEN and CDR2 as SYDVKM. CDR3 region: CASIKGGQPQHF. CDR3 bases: TGTGCCAGCATTAAAGGCGGGCAGCCCCAGCATTTT.

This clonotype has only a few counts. This CDR3 reads CASTRGGNGYTF. In DNA, the CDR3 is TGTGCCAGCACGCGGGGGGGAAATGGCTACACCTTC. The chain links TRBV5-5 to TRBJ1-2; D might be TRBD1 (5 bases). The CDR3 loop spans 12 amino acids. The ends were cut back, 6 bases at V and 6 bases at J, with 12 bases in the middle. The germline V gene encodes CDR1 SGHKS and CDR2 YYEKEE (reference sequence).

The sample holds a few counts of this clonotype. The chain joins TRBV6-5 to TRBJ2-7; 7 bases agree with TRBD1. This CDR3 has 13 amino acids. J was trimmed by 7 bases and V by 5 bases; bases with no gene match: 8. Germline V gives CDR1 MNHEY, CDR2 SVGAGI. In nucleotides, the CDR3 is TGTGCCAGCAGTCAAGTGGGACAGCTAGAGCAGTACTTC. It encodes CASSQVGQLEQYF.

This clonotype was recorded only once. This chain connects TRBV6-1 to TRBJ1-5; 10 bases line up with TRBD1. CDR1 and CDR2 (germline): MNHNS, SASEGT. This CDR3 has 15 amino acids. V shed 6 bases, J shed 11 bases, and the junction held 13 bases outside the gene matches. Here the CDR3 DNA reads TGTGCCAGCAGCCGACAGGGGGCGGGGATGTCAACCCAGCATTTT. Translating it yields CASSRQGAGMSTQHF.

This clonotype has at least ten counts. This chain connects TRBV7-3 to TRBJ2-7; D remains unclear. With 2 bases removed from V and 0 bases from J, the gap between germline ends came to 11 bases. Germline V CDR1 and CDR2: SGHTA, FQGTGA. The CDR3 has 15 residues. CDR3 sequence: CASSLLAGLSYEQYF. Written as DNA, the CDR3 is TGTGCCAGCAGCTTACTCGCCGGGCTCTCCTACGAGCAGTACTTC.

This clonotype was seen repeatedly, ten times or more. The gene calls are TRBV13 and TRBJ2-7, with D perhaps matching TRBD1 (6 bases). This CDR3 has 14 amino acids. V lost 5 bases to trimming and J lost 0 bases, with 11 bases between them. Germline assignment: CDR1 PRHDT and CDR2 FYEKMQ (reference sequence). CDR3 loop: CASSAPGHSYEQYF. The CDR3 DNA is TGTGCCAGCAGCGCGCCGGGACACTCCTACGAGCAGTACTTC.

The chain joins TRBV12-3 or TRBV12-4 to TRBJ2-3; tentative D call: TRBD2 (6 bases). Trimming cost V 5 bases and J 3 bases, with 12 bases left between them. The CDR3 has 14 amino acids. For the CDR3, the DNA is TGTGCCAGCAGTCCCGGGACTCCTACAGATACGCAGTATTTT. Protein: CASSPGTPTDTQYF.

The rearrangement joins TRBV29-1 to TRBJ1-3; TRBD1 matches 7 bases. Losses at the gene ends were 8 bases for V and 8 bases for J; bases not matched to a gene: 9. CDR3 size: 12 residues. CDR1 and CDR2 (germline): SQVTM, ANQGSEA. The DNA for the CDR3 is TGCAGCATGAAGCACAGGGGAGACACCATATATTTT. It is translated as CSMKHRGDTIYF.

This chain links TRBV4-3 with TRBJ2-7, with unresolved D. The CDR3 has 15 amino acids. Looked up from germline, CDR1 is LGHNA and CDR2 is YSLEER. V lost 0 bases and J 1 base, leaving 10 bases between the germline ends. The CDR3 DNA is TGCGCCAGCAGCCAAGATCGGACCCTTTCCTACGAGCAGTACTTC. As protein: CASSQDRTLSYEQYF.